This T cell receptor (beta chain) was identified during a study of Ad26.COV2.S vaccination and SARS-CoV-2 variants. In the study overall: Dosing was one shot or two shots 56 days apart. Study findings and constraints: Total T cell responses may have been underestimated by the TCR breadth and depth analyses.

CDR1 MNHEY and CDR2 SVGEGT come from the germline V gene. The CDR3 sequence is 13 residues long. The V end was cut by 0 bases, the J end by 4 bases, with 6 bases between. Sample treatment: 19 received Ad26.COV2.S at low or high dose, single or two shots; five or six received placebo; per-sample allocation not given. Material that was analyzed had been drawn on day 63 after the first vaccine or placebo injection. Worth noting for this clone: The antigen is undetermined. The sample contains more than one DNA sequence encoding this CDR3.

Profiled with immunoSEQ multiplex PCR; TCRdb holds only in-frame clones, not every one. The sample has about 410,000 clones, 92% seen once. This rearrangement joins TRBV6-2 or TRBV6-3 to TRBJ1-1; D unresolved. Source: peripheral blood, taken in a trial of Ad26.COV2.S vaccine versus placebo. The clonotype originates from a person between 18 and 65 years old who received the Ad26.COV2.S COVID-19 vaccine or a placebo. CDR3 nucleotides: TGTGCCAGCAGTTACTCAGGGCGCACTGAAGCTTTCTTT. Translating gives CASSYSGRTEAFF.